The source of this TCR beta chain is a study of blood T cell repertoires in COVID-19. Study in general: COVID-19 samples, acute and convalescent, were from the United States, Italy and Spain.

Study processing details: For nucleated cells, counts were estimated from reference gene primer amplification. Assay used: immunoSEQ multiplex PCR; TCRdb lists only in-frame clones, some missing. D and trimming come from the DNA, and the V and J calls and clone size come from that table. The sample holds around 200,000 clones, approximately 91% seen once. This CDR3 region has 15 residues. Trimming removed 0 bases from V and 7 bases from J; junction bases left unmatched: 4. Germline lookup yields CDR1 GTSNPN and CDR2 SVGIG (reference sequence). The clonotype was recovered from a man aged 18 to 35 with active or convalescent COVID-19. The sample was peripheral blood. The rearrangement links TRBV30 to TRBJ2-1, with 12 bases aligning to TRBD2. The CDR3 bases are TGTGCCTGGAGTGTACGACTAGCGGGAGAGAATGAGCAGTTCTTC. Translation gives CAWSVRLAGENEQFF.